This T cell receptor beta chain emerged from a study of a mutant IDH1 vaccine in newly diagnosed glioma. Study-wide context: With temozolomide cycles, or 4-6 weeks after radiotherapy alone, vaccination was started.

CDR3 length: 16 residues. Germline V gene data show CDR1 as SGHRS and CDR2 as YFSETQ. Trimming at V came to 0 bases and at J to 3 bases, leaving 6 bases not matched to a gene. To note about this clone: The target antigen is unknown.

Clones were read by immunoSEQ multiplex PCR, and TCRdb kept only the in-frame ones, dropping some. The data show roughly 60,000 clones, approximately 85% seen once. Specified time point: week 23, last vaccination. A 20-mer mutant IDH1 peptide at 300 ug was injected subcutaneously with topical imiquimod. The V gene is TRBV5-1, the J gene TRBJ1-3, with 7 bases that match TRBD1. The sample was PBMCs, taken from a glioma patient whose treatment included an IDH1 peptide vaccine. This receptor was taken from a man aged 30 to 45 with glioma. The CDR3 nucleotides read TGCGCCAGCAGCTTGGCCGGACAGGTCTATGGAAACACCATATATTTT. It encodes CASSLAGQVYGNTIYF.